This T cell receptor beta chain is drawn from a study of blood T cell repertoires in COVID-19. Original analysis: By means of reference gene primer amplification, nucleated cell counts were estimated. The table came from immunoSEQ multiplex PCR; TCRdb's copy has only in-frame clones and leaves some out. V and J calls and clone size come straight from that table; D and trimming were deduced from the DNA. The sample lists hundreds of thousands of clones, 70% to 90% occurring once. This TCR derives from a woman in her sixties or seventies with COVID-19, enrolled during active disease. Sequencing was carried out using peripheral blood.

CDR3 amino acids: CASSLRWDSGAFF. The CDR3 nucleotides read TGTGCCAGCAGCCTAAGGTGGGACAGCGGAGCTTTCTTT. The rearrangement links TRBV12-3 or TRBV12-4 to TRBJ1-1; TRBD1 agrees at 7 bases. The CDR3 totals 13 residues. Losses at the gene ends were 6 bases for V and 10 bases for J; bases not matched to a gene: 11.